A single sample gave rise to the 13 T cell receptor beta chains below, sequenced in a study of CD8+ T cells in alopecia areata. Specified treatment: oral pan-JAK inhibitor, 5-10 mg twice daily. RNA, once extracted, was reverse transcribed into cDNA for use as the sequencing template. The table came from immunoSEQ multiplex PCR; TCRdb's copy has only in-frame clones and leaves some out. The data hold about 210,000 clones, with 35% to 45% observed a single time. Sample: CD4+ T cells sorted from blood, taken at approximately week 31, from a patient treated with tofacitinib. These receptors were taken from a human donor with alopecia areata.

This clone has only a few counts. The chain employs TRBV29-1 and TRBJ2-4, with D tentatively TRBD2 (6 bases). The CDR3 length is 13 residues. Per the germline V gene, CDR1 is SQVTM and CDR2 is ANQGSEA. Trimming left V 5 bases short and J 6 bases short, with 14 bases between. CDR3 nucleotides: TGCAGCGTTACCGGGAGACAGCTAAACATTCAGTACTTC. Its translation is CSVTGRQLNIQYF.

This chain connects TRBV6-5 to TRBJ1-2; possible D gene TRBD1, 5 bases. The germline V and J ends were trimmed by 6 bases and 4 bases, with 12 bases remaining between them. Germline V CDR1 and CDR2: MNHEY, SVGAGI. The CDR3 covers 13 residues. CDR3 sequence reads: CASSRDGLYGYTF. As DNA, the CDR3 is TGTGCCAGCAGCCGGGACGGCCTCTATGGCTACACCTTC.

This clone has a handful of counts. The chain has TRBV5-1 and TRBJ1-1, with a tentative D call TRBD1 (6 bases). Germline V lookup: CDR1 SGHRS, CDR2 YFSETQ. The CDR3 is 16 amino acids. Trimming took off 2 bases at V and 0 bases at J, with 14 bases between the two ends. The DNA for the CDR3 is TGCGCCAGCAGCTTTCGGACAGCGCCTATGAACACTGAAGCTTTCTTT. Its protein product is CASSFRTAPMNTEAFF.

Only a few counts were recorded for this clone. Here the CDR3 DNA reads TGCAGCGCGAGCAGGACCACTGGAAAACTGTTTTTT. Translation gives CSASRTTGKLFF. The J gene is TRBJ1-4, the V gene TRBV29-1; no clear D gene. CDR1 is SQVTM, CDR2 ANQGSEA, per germline. The CDR3 covers 12 residues. V was pared by 7 bases and J by 10 bases, with 16 bases between.

This clone was counted a few times. J is TRBJ2-2 and V is TRBV7-9; 8 bases are a match to TRBD2. In germline, CDR1 is SEHNR, CDR2 FQNEAQ (reference sequence). J was trimmed by 4 bases and V by 5 bases; bases with no gene match: 9. The CDR3 consists of 16 residues. CDR3 residues: CASSPLLRGATGELFF. CDR3 DNA sequence: TGTGCCAGCAGCCCCCTGTTGCGGGGGGCCACCGGGGAGCTGTTTTTT.

This chain joins TRBV9 and TRBJ1-1; no clear D. This CDR3 comprises 14 residues. The germline V gene has CDR1 SGDLS and CDR2 YYNGEE. Trimming cost V 4 bases and J 4 bases, with 14 bases left between them. The DNA for the CDR3 is TGTGCCAGCAGCAGCGCACACTCGACCACTGAAGCTTTCTTT. It codes for CASSSAHSTTEAFF.

V usage is TRBV5-4 and J usage is TRBJ2-1; 8 nucleotides agree with TRBD1. Germline assignment: CDR1 SGHNT and CDR2 YYREEE (reference sequence). The CDR3 is made up of 13 amino acids. V lost 7 bases and J lost 10; bases outside the gene matches: 10. The CDR3, as DNA: TGTGCCAGCGGAGGACAGGGAGATGGGGAGCAGTTCTTC. Its translation: CASGGQGDGEQFF.

This clone was recorded a few times. The rearrangement links TRBV10-3 to TRBJ2-7; D gene uncertain. CDR1 is ENHRY, CDR2 SYGVKD, per germline. V gave up 2 bases and J gave up 6 bases, with 14 bases separating them. The CDR3 consists of 14 residues. CDR3 sequence reads: CAISENGVTSEQYF. The CDR3 coding sequence is TGTGCCATCAGTGAGAATGGGGTTACCAGCGAGCAGTACTTC.

The rearrangement uses TRBV7-2 and TRBJ1-1; D might be TRBD1 (5 bases). CDR3 length: 11 residues. Germline V gives CDR1 SGHTA, CDR2 FQGNSA. Trimming removed 8 bases at V and 1 base at J, with 5 bases between. The CDR3 DNA is TGTGCCAGCGGGGCGAACACTGAAGCTTTCTTT. As protein: CASGANTEAFF.

In its sample, this clone was seen a few times. The J gene is TRBJ1-4, the V gene TRBV5-4; 7 positions match TRBD1. The V gene's germline CDR1 is SGHNT and CDR2 YYREEE (reference sequence). This CDR3 has 18 amino acids. The J segment lost 0 bases and the V segment lost 8 bases, leaving 16 bases of the junction unmatched. CDR3 nucleotide sequence: TGTGCCAGTTGGGGGGCAGGGGGACAACGTCCAACTAATGAAAAACTGTTTTTT. Its protein is CASWGAGGQRPTNEKLFF.

The V and J genes are TRBV11-1 and TRBJ2-3, with TRBD2 matching over 15 bases. This CDR3 has 16 amino acids. Trimming at V came to 3 bases and at J to 6 bases, leaving 4 bases not matched to a gene. The germline CDR1 and CDR2 sequences are SGHAT and FQDESV (reference sequence). The CDR3 DNA follows: TGTGCCAGCAGCTTCGGACTAGCGGGAGGGCGCGATACGCAGTATTTT. The encoded protein is CASSFGLAGGRDTQYF.

A few counts support this clone. CDR3 amino acids: CASSHPGTSALEQFF. CDR3 DNA: TGTGCCAGCAGCCACCCGGGGACTAGCGCCCTTGAGCAGTTCTTC. The rearrangement uses TRBV11-2 and TRBJ2-1; 10 bases map to TRBD2. The length of the CDR3 is 15 residues. The germline gives CDR1 SGHAT, CDR2 FQNNGV. J lost 9 bases, V lost 5 bases, and 10 bases had no gene match.

This chain links TRBV27 with TRBJ1-2; D is unresolved. The germline V gene encodes CDR1 MNHEY and CDR2 SMNVEV (reference sequence). The V and J ends lost 2 bases and 2 bases respectively, with 9 bases between them. This CDR3 has 14 amino acids. The CDR3 reads CASSLTRRNYGYTF. The CDR3 nucleotides are TGTGCCAGCAGTTTAACCAGACGGAACTATGGCTACACCTTC.